The text below deals with one TCR beta chain. Its matching antigen is unknown. V shed 2 bases and J shed 4 bases, with 11 bases lying between them. The length of the CDR3 is 15 residues. Germline values: CDR1 MNHEY, CDR2 SVGEGT. These data originate in a study of T cell responses to AZD1222 COVID-19 vaccine. Across the study: Investigators merged groups given second doses at roughly 4 or roughly 12 weeks.

Sequencing was performed with immunoSEQ multiplex PCR; in TCRdb, only in-frame clones are kept and a portion is missing. The table lists about 100,000 clones, roughly 87% of them singletons, with 16% in the top ten. Study results and caveats: Spike-specific TCR breadth and depth went up after people got two AZD1222 doses. Only a handful of AZD1222 recipients, six or seven in all, had baseline seropositivity. Donor demographics were predominantly white British with a female majority; clonal diversity may be underestimated.

V and J are TRBV6-2 or TRBV6-3 and TRBJ2-2; D might be TRBD1 (6 bases). The sample in question was peripheral blood, obtained on day 0 of AZD1222 vaccination. The TCR originated in an adult in good health. The CDR3, as DNA: TGTGCCAGCAGTTACCGGACAGTCGGCACCGGGGAGCTGTTTTTT. This gives the protein CASSYRTVGTGELFF.